This entry features one TCR beta chain sequence. The data belong to a study of blood T cell repertoires in COVID-19. For the study at large: The study drew acute and convalescent COVID-19 samples from the United States, Italy and Spain. Sources were T cells, B-cell-depleted T cells, or PBMCs; the material itself was cDNA or gDNA.

Germline values: CDR1 DFQATT, CDR2 SNEGSKA (reference sequence). The CDR3 consists of 16 residues. V lost 3 bases, J lost 0 bases, and 10 bases stayed unmatched. As handled by the study authors: Reference gene primer amplification yielded estimated nucleated cell counts. Profiling relied on immunoSEQ multiplex PCR, and the TCRdb table lists in-frame clones only, not all of them. V and J calls and clone size are copied from that table; D and trimming were computed from the DNA. The data show roughly 120,000 clones, with more than 70% seen just once and 8.4% held by the top ten. The receptor's source is a woman in her 70s who had recovered from COVID-19. V usage is TRBV20-1 and J usage is TRBJ2-5, with 7 bases lining up with TRBD2. Sample: peripheral blood. DNA of the CDR3: TGCAGTGCTAGTACGGATCTAGCGGTCTACCAAGAGACCCAGTACTTC. It translates to CSASTDLAVYQETQYF.